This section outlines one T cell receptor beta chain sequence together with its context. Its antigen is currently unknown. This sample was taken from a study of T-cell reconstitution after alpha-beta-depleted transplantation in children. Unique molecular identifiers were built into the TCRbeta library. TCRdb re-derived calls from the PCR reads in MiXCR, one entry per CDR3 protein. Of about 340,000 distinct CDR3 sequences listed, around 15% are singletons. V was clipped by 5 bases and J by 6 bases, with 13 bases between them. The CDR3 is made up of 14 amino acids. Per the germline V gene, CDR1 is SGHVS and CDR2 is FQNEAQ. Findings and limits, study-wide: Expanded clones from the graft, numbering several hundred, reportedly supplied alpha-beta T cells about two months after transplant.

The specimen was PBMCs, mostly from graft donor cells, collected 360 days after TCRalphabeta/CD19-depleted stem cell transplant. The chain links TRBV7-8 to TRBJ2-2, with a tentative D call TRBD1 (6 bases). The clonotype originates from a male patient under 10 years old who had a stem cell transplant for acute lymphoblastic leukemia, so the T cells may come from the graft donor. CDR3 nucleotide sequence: TGTGCCAGCAGCCCCCTAACAGGGTCCGGGGAGCTGTTTTTT. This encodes CASSPLTGSGELFF. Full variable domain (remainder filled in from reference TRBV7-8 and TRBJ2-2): GAGVSQSPRYKVAKRGQDVALRCDPISGHVSLFWYQQALGQGPEFLTYFQNEAQLDKSGLPSDRFFAERPEGSVSTLKIQRTQQEDSAVYLCASSPLTGSGELFFGEGSRLTVL.